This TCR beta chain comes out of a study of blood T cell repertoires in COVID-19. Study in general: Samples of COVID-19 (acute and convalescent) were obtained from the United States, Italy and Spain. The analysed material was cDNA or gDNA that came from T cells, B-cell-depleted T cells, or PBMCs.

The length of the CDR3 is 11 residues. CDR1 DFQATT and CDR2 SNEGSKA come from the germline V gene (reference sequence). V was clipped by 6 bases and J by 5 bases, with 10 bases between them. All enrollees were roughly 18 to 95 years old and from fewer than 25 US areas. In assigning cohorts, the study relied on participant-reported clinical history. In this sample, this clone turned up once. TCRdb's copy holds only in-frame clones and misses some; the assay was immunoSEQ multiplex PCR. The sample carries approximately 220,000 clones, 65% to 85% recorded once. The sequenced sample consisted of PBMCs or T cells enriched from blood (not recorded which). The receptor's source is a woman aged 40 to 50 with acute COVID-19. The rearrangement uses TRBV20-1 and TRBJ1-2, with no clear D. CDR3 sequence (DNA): TGCAGTGCCGAAACGGGTTATGGCTACACCTTC. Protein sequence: CSAETGYGYTF.